This T cell receptor (beta chain) was captured by sequencing in a study of T cell responses to AZD1222 COVID-19 vaccine. Study observations and caveats: Rises in breadth and depth of Spike-specific TCRs came after two AZD1222 doses.

The V segment lost 2 bases and the J segment 4 bases; nucleotides outside the gene matches: 6. The germline V gene encodes CDR1 SGHNT and CDR2 YYREEE (reference sequence). The CDR3 runs to 15 residues. Note on this clone: Its target is not known.

Profiled with immunoSEQ multiplex PCR; TCRdb holds only in-frame clones, not every one. The data show about 120,000 clones, with around 92% seen just once and around 15% held by the top ten. The sample in question was peripheral blood, obtained on day 0 of AZD1222 vaccination. The TCR sequence derives from an adult in good health. The chain uses TRBV5-4 and TRBJ2-7; 10 bases align to TRBD2. In DNA form, the CDR3 reads TGTGCCAGCAGCTTAGCTAGCGGGAGTAAGTACGAGCAGTACTTC. It yields the protein CASSLASGSKYEQYF.